Ten or more counts support the clone carrying this TCR beta chain. Its antigen remains unidentified. This sample is part of a study of T-cell memory formation after mild COVID-19. V lost 5 bases and J lost 10, with 17 bases in between. The CDR3 extends over 13 amino acids. Constant-segment primers served in 5'RACE that generated TCR alpha and TCR beta cDNA libraries bearing sample barcodes and UMIs. Each CDR3 protein is one row after TCRdb ran MiXCR on the 5' RACE reads. The data show 300,000 to 350,000 distinct CDR3 sequences, roughly an eighth seen once. Study findings and constraints: Confirmation was lacking for SARS-CoV-2 specificity of second-wave clones that peaked on day 37. Contracting clones localized mainly to CM and EM when CD4+ and mainly to EMRA when CD8+.

The rearrangement links TRBV12-3 or TRBV12-4 to TRBJ1-1; D call uncertain. Sequencing was carried out using PBMCs or a T cell subset sorted from them (not recorded which). The clonotype was recovered from a man younger than 35 who had mild COVID-19 (a few samples of this study predate the infection). Cell type and time point are not known. DNA of the CDR3: TGTGCCAGCAGTGGCATTGGTGTGTTAGGAGCTTTCTTT. Its protein product is CASSGIGVLGAFF.